This T cell receptor beta chain was sequenced in a study of control samples from healthy donors and cancer patients. The germline gives CDR1 SGHVS, CDR2 FNYEAQ. Trimming removed 2 bases from V and 0 bases from J; junction bases left unmatched: 9. The CDR3 sequence is 18 residues long. Assay used: immunoSEQ multiplex PCR; TCRdb lists only in-frame clones, some missing. The sample records 90,000 to 150,000 clones, roughly 88% being singletons. Sequenced sample: blood. The chain uses TRBV7-6 and TRBJ1-3; 8 bases are shared with TRBD1. The sequence was collected from a man between 40 and 49 years old in good health. The CDR3 nucleotides are TGTGCCAGCAGCTTAAAGGGACAGGCACTTCGCTCTGGAAACACCATATATTTT. Its translation: CASSLKGQALRSGNTIYF.